The clone carrying this T cell receptor (beta chain) was detected many times. Each TCR cDNA molecule bore a unique molecular identifier. In TCRdb, the 5' RACE reads were re-called with MiXCR into one record per CDR3 protein. This repertoire shows tens of thousands of distinct CDR3 sequences, roughly 8% found once; its top ten account for 25% to 35%. Looked up from germline, CDR1 is SGHTA and CDR2 is FQGTGA. This CDR3 has 15 amino acids. The junction had 8 bases not matched to a gene; V was cut back by 5 bases and J by 2 bases. Noted time point: sample taken at primary tumor resection. Samples were obtained from around 72 donors, all untreated early-stage non-small cell lung cancer patients. These data are taken from a study of spatial heterogeneity in lung cancer. About the research overall: A consistent excess of beta-chain over alpha-chain sequences was detected. Within raw reads, each unique TCR and UMI combination appeared on average more than ten times.

This sample comprised PBMCs, obtained at surgery. The gene calls are TRBV7-3 and TRBJ1-2; the match to TRBD1 covers 7 bases. The TCR originated in a male donor with early-stage non-small cell lung cancer. The CDR3 protein is CASSPRGGPNYGYTF. CDR3 DNA: TGTGCCAGCAGCCCCAGGGGGGGGCCAAACTATGGCTACACCTTC. Combining the CDR3 with reference TRBV7-3 and TRBJ1-2 gives the whole variable domain GAGVSQTPSNKVTEKGKYVELRCDPISGHTALYWYRQSLGQGPEFLIYFQGTGAADDSGLPNDRFFAVRPEGSVSTLKIQRTERGDSAVYLCASSPRGGPNYGYTFGSGTRLTVV.